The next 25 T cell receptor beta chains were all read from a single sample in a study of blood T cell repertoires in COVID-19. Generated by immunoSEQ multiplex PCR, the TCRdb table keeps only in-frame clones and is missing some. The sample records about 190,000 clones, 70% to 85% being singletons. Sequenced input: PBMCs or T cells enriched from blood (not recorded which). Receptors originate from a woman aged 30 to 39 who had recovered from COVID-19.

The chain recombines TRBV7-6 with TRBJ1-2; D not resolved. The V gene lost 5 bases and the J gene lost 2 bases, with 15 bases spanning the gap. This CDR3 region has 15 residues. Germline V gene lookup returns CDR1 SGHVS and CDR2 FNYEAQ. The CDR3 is CASSPDAQANYGYTF. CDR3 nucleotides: TGTGCCAGCAGCCCCGACGCCCAGGCCAACTATGGCTACACCTTC. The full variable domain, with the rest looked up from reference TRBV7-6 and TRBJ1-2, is GAGVSQSPRYKVTKRGQDVALRCDPISGHVSLYWYRQALGQGPEFLTYFNYEAQQDKSGLPNDRFSAERPEGSISTLTIQRTEQRDSAMYRCASSPDAQANYGYTFGSGTRLTVV.

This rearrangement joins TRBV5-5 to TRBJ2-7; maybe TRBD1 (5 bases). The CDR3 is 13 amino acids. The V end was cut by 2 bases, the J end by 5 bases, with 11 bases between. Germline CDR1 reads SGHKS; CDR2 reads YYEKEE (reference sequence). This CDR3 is CASSFDGRDEQYV. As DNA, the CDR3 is TGTGCCAGCAGCTTTGACGGCAGGGACGAGCAGTACGTC.

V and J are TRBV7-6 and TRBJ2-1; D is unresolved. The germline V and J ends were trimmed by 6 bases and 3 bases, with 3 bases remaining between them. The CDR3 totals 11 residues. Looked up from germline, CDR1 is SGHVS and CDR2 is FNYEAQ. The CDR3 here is CASSHYNEQFF. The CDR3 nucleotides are TGTGCCAGCAGTCACTACAATGAGCAGTTCTTC.

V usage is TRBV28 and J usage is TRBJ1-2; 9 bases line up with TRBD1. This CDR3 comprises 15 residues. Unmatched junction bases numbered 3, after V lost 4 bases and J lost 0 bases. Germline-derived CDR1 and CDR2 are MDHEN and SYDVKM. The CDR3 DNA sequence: TGTGCCAGCAGTTGGGACAGGGAAACTAACTATGGCTACACCTTC. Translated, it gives CASSWDRETNYGYTF.

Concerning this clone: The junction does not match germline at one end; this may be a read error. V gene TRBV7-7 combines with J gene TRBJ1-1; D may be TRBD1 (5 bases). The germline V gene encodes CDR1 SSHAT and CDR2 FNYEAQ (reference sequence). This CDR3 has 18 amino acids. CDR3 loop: CASSPRRGVGVMNTEAFF. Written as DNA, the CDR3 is TGTGCTAGCAGCCCCCGGCGGGGGGTGGGGGTAATGAACACTGAAGCTTTCTTT. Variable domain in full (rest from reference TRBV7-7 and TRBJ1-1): GAGVSQSPRYKVTKRGQDVTLRCDPISSHATLYWYQQALGQGPEFLTYFNYEAQPDKSGLPSDRFSAERPEGSISTLTIQRTEQRDSAMYRCASSPRRGVGVMNTEAFFGQGTRLTVV.

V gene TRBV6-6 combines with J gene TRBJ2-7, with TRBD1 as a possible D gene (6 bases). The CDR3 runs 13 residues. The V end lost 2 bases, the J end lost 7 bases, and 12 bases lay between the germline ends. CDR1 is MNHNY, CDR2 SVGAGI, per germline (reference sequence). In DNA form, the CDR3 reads TGTGCCAGCAGTTACGGGCCAGGGGTTGAGCAGTACGTC. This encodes CASSYGPGVEQYV.

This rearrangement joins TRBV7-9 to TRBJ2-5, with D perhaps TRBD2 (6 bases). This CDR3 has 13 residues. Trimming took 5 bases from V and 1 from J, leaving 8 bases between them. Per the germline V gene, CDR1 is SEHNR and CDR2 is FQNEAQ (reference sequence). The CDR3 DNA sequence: TGTGCCAGCAGCCGCGGGGCCCAAGAGACCCAGTACTTC. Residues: CASSRGAQETQYF.

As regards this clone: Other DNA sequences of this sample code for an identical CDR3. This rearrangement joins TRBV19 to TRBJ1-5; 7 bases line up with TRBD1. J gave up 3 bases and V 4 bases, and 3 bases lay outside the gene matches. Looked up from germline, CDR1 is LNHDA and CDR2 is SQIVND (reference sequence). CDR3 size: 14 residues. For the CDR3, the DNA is TGTGCCAGTAGTACGACAGGGCTCAATCAGCCCCAGCATTTT. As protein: CASSTTGLNQPQHF.

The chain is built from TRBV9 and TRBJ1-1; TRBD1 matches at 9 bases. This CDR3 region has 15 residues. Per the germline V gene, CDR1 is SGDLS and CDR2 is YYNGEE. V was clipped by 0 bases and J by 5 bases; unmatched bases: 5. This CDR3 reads CASSVDGTGRTEAFF. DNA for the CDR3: TGTGCCAGCAGCGTAGATGGGACAGGGAGAACTGAAGCTTTCTTT.

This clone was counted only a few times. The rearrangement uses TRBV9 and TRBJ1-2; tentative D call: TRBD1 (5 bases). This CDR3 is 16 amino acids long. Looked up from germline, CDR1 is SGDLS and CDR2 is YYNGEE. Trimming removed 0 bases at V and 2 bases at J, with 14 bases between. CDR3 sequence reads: CASSVDWGGVNYGYTF. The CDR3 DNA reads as TGTGCCAGCAGCGTAGACTGGGGGGGAGTAAACTATGGCTACACCTTC.

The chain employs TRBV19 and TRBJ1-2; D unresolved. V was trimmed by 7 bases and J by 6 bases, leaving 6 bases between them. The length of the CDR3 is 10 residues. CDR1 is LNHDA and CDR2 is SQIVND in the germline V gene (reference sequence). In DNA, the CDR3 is TGTGCCAGTAATCAGAATGGCTACACCTTC. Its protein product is CASNQNGYTF. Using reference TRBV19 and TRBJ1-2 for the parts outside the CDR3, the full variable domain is DGGITQSPKYLFRKEGQNVTLSCEQNLNHDAMYWYRQDPGQGLRLIYYSQIVNDFQKGDIAEGYSVSREKKESFPLTVTSAQKNPTAFYLCASNQNGYTFGSGTRLTVV.

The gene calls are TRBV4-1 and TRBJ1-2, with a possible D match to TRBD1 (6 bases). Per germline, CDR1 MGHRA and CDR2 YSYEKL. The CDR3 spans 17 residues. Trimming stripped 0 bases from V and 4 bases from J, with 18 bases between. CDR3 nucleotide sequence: TGCGCCAGCAGCCAAGATCGTATGATTGACAGGAGCTATGGCTACACCTTC. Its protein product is CASSQDRMIDRSYGYTF.

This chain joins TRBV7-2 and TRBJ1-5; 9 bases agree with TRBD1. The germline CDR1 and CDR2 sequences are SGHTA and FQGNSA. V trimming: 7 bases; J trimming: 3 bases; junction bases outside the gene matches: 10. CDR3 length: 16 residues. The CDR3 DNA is TGTGCCAGCAAGGAGGCCGGGACAGGGTCCAATCAGCCCCAGCATTTT. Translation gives CASKEAGTGSNQPQHF.

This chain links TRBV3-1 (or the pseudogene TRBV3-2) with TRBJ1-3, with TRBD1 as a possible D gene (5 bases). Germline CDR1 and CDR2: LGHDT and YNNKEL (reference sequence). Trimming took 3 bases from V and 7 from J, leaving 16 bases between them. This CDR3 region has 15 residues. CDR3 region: CASSQGQAIRNTIYF. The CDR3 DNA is TGTGCCAGCAGCCAGGGGCAGGCCATAAGGAACACCATATATTTT.

The CDR3: CASNLGQYYGYTF. CDR3 DNA: TGTGCCAGCAACCTGGGACAGTACTATGGCTACACCTTC. This chain connects TRBV27 to TRBJ1-2; 7 bases are a match to TRBD1. Germline CDR1 is MNHEY and CDR2 is SMNVEV (reference sequence). The CDR3 is 13 amino acids. J was trimmed by 3 bases and V by 7 bases; bases with no gene match: 5.

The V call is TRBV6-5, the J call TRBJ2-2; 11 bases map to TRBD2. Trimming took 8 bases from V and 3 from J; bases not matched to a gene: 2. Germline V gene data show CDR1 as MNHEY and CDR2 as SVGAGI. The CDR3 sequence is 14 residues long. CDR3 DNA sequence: TGTGCCAGCCAGACTAGCGGGGACACCGGGGAGCTGTTTTTT. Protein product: CASQTSGDTGELFF.

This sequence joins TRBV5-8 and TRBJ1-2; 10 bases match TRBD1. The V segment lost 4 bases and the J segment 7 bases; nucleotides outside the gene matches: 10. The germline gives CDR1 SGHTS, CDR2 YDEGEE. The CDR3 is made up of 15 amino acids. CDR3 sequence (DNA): TGTGCCAGCAGCGTCGGGACAGGGGAATGGAGTGGCTACACCTTC. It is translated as CASSVGTGEWSGYTF.

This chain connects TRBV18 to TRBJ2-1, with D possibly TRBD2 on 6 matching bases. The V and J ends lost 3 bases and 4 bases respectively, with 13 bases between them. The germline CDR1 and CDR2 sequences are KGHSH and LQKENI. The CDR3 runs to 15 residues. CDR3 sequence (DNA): TGTGCCAGCTCACCCTTCCCGGGACTTTACAATGAGCAGTTCTTC. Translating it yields CASSPFPGLYNEQFF.

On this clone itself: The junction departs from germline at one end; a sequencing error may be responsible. The CDR3 nucleotides read TGTGCCAGCCAGCCACGGGGGGCAGTTGTTGTATCGTTT. Translating it yields CASQPRGAVVVSF. This chain links TRBV6-5 with TRBJ1-5; TRBD1 is a possible D gene (6 bases). The CDR3 consists of 13 residues. Per the germline V gene, CDR1 is MNHEY and CDR2 is SVGAGI.

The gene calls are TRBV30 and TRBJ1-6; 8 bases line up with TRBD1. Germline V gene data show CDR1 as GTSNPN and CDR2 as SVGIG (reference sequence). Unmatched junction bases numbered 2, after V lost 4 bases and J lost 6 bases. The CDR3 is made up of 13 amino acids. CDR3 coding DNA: TGTGCCTGGAAGACAGGGGTTAATTCACCCCTCCACTTT. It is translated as CAWKTGVNSPLHF.

The CDR3 DNA reads as TGTGCCAGCAGCTTGGGTGGGACAGGGGAGGAAGCTTTCTTT. Protein sequence: CASSLGGTGEEAFF. The chain links TRBV5-5 to TRBJ1-1; TRBD1 aligns across 10 bases. CDR3 length: 14 amino acids. The J segment lost 8 bases and the V segment lost 0 bases, leaving 4 bases of the junction unmatched. Germline CDR1 is SGHKS and CDR2 is YYEKEE (reference sequence).

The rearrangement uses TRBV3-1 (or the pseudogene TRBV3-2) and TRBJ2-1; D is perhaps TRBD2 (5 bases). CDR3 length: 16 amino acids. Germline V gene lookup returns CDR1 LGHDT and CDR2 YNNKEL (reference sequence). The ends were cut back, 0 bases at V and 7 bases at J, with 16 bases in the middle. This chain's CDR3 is CASSQDWRSPGNEQFF. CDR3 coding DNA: TGTGCCAGCAGCCAAGATTGGCGGAGCCCGGGGAATGAGCAGTTCTTC.

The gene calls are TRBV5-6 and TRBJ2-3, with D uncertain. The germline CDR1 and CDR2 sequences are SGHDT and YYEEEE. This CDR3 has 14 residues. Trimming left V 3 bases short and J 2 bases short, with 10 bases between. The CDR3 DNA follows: TGTGCCAGCAGCTCCTGGGCGTCCACAGATACGCAGTATTTT. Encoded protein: CASSSWASTDTQYF.

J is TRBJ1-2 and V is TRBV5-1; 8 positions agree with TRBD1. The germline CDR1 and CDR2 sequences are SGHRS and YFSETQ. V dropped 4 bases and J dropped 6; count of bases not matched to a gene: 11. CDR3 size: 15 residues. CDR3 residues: CASSVMAGGLHGYTF. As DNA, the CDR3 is TGCGCCAGCAGCGTGATGGCAGGGGGCCTTCATGGCTACACCTTC.

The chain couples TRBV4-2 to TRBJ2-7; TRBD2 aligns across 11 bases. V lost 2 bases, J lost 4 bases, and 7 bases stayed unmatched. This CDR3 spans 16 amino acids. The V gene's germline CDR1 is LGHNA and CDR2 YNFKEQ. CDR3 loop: CASSQTSGGVKYEQYF. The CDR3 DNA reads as TGTGCCAGCAGCCAAACTAGCGGGGGCGTTAAGTACGAGCAGTACTTC.